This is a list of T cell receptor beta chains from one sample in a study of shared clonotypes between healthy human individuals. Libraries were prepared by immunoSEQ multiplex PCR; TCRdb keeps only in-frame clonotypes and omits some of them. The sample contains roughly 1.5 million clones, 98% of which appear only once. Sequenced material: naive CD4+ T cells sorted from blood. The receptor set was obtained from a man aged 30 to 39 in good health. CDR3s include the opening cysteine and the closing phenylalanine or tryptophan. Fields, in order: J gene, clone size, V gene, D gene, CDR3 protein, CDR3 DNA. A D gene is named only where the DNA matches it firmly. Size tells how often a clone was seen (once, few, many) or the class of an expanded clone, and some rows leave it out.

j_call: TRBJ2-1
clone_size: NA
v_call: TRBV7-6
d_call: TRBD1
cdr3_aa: CASSLTGQWDEQFF
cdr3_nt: TGTGCCAGCAGCTTAACGGGACAGTGGGATGAGCAGTTCTTC

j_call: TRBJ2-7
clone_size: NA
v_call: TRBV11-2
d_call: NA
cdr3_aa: CASSPGQGSLREQYF
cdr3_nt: TGTGCCAGCAGCCCCGGCCAGGGCTCGCTTCGCGAGCAGTACTTC

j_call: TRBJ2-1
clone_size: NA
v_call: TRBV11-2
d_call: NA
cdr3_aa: CASTVYYNEQFF
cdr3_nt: TGTGCCAGCACCGTATATTACAATGAGCAGTTCTTC

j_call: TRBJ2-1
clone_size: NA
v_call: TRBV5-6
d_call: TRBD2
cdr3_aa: CASSSLAGAYNEQFF
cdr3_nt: TGTGCCAGCAGCAGTCTAGCGGGCGCCTACAATGAGCAGTTCTTC

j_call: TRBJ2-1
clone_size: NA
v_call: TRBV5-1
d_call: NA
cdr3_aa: CASSLETGMVYNEQFF
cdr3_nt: TGCGCCAGCAGCTTGGAAACGGGAATGGTCTACAATGAGCAGTTCTTC

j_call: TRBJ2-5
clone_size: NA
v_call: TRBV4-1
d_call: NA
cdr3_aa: CASSTNRGEETQYF
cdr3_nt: TGCGCCAGCAGCACGAATAGGGGTGAGGAGACCCAGTACTTC

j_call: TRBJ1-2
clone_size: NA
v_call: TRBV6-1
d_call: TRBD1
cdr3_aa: CASRPGQGRYGYTF
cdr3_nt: TGTGCCAGCAGACCGGGACAGGGGAGATATGGCTACACCTTC

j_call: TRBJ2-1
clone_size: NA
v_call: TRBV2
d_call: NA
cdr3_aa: CASSEPQNAYNEQFF
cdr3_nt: TGTGCCAGCAGTGAACCCCAGAACGCCTACAATGAGCAGTTCTTC

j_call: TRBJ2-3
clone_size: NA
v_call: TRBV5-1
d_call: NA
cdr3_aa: CASSSPKSTDTQYF
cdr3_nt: TGCGCCAGCAGCTCTCCTAAAAGCACAGATACGCAGTATTTT

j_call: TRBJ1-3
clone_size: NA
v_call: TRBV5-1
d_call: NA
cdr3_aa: CASSLTAGSGNTIYF
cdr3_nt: TGCGCCAGCAGCTTGACAGCCGGCTCTGGAAACACCATATATTTT

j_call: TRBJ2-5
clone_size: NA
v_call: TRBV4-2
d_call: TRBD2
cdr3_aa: CASSQGLAGVLEEETQYF
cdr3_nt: TGTGCCAGCAGCCAAGGACTAGCGGGGGTGTTGGAGGAGGAGACCCAGTACTTC

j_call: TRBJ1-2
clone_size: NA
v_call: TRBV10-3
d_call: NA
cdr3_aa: CAIMRDPHGYTF
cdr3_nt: TGTGCCATCATGCGGGACCCCCACGGCTACACCTTC

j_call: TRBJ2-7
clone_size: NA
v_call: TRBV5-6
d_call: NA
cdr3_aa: CASSQGDEQYF
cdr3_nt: TGTGCCAGCAGCCAAGGCGACGAGCAGTACTTC

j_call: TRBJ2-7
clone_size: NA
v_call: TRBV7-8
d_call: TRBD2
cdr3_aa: CAIDTWGGRTSGRAYEQYF
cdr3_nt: TGTGCCATCGACACTTGGGGGGGCCGGACTAGCGGGAGAGCCTACGAGCAGTACTTC

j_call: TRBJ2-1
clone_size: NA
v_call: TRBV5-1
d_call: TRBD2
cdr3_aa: CASSVGLAGSNEQFF
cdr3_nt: TGCGCCAGCAGCGTGGGACTAGCGGGAAGCAATGAGCAGTTCTTC

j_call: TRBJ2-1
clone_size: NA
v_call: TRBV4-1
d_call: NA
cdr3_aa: CASSLQDTANEQFF
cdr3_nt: TGCGCCAGCAGCCTACAGGACACCGCCAATGAGCAGTTCTTC

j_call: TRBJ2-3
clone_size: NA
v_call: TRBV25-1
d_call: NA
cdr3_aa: CASSESGSTDTQYF
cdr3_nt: TGTGCCAGCAGTGAATCAGGCAGCACAGATACGCAGTATTTT

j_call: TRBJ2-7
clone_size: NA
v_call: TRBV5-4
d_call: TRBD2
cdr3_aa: CASSVGGSSYEQYF
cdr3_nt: TGTGCCAGCAGCGTGGGGGGGAGCTCCTACGAGCAGTACTTC

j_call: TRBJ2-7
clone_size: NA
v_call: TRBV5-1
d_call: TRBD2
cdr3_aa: CASSTTGLAPLEQYF
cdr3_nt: TGCGCCAGCAGCACAACGGGACTAGCCCCGCTGGAGCAGTACTTC

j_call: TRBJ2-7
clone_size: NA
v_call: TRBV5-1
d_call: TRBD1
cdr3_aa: CASSLVGTGDEQYF
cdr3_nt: TGCGCCAGCAGCTTGGTGGGGACAGGCGACGAGCAGTACTTC

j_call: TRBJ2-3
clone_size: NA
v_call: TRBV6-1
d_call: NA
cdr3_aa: CASSELTLDTQYF
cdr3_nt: TGTGCCAGCAGTGAATTAACCTTAGATACGCAGTATTTT

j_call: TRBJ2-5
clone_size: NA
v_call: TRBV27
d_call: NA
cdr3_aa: CASKVVFGGGETQYF
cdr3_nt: TGTGCCAGCAAGGTTGTGTTCGGGGGAGGAGAGACCCAGTACTTC

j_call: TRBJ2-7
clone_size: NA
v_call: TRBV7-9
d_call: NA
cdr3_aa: CASSLFTGYEQYF
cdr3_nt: TGTGCCAGCAGCTTATTCACGGGATACGAGCAGTACTTC

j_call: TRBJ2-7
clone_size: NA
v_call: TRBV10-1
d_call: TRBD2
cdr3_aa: CASSDGGLAGGPYEQYF
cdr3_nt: TGCGCCAGCAGTGATGGAGGACTAGCGGGAGGGCCCTACGAGCAGTACTTC

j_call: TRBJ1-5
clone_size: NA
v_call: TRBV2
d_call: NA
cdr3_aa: CASMGLTDYSNQPQHF
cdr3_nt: TGTGCCAGCATGGGACTGACAGATTATAGCAATCAGCCCCAGCATTTT

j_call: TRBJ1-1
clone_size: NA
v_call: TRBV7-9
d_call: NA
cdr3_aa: CASSMGHLNTEAFF
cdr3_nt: TGTGCCAGCAGTATGGGACACTTGAACACTGAAGCTTTCTTT

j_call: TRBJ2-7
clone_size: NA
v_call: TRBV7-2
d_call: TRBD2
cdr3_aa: CASSRNGPSGDEQYF
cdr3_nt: TGTGCCAGCAGTCGTAATGGACCAAGCGGGGACGAGCAGTACTTC

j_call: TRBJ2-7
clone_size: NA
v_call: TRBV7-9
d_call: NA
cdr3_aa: CASSPPGHSYEQYF
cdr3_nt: TGTGCCAGCAGCCCCCCGGGACATTCCTACGAGCAGTACTTC

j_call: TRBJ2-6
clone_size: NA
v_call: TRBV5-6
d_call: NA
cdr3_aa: CASSLLSGGLSGANVLTF
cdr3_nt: TGTGCCAGCAGTCTGTTGTCGGGGGGCCTCTCTGGGGCCAACGTCCTGACTTTC

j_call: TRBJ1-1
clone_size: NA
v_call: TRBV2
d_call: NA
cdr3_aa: CASSDRAGTEAFF
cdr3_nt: TGTGCCAGCAGTGACCGGGCAGGGACTGAAGCTTTCTTT

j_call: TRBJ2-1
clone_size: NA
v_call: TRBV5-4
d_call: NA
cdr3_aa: CASSLFASSYNEQFF
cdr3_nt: TGTGCCAGCAGCTTGTTTGCCAGCTCCTACAATGAGCAGTTCTTC

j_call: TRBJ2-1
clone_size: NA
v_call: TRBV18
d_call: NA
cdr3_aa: CASSPRDASYNEQFF
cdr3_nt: TGTGCCAGCTCACCCCGGGACGCTTCCTACAATGAGCAGTTCTTC

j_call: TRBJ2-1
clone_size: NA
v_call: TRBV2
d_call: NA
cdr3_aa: CASSESPLLAPNNEQFF
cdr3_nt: TGTGCCAGCAGTGAATCTCCTCTGCTAGCGCCCAACAATGAGCAGTTCTTC

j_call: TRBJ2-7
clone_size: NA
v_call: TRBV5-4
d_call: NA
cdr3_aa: CASSSPTRSSYEQYF
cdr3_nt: TGTGCCAGCAGCTCACCAACGAGGAGCTCCTACGAGCAGTACTTC

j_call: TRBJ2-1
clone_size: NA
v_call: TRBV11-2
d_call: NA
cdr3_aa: CASRNYGLDAWQFF
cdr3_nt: TGTGCCAGCAGAAACTATGGGCTAGACGCTTGGCAGTTCTTC

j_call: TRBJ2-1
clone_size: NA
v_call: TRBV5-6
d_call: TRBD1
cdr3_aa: CASSLPGQGGLNEQFF
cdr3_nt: TGTGCCAGCAGCTTACCGGGACAGGGTGGGTTGAATGAGCAGTTCTTC

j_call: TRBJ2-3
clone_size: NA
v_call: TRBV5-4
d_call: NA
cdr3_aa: CASSSGRDTSTDTQYF
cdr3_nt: TGTGCCAGCAGCTCGGGCAGAGACACGAGCACAGATACGCAGTATTTT

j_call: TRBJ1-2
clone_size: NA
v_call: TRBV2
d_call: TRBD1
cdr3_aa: CASSAPGQDPPHGYTF
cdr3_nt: TGTGCCAGCAGTGCACCGGGACAGGACCCACCCCATGGCTACACCTTC

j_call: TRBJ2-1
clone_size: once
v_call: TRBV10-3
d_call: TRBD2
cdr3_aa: CAIGTSSYNEQFF
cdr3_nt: TGTGCCATCGGGACTAGCAGTTACAATGAGCAGTTCTTC

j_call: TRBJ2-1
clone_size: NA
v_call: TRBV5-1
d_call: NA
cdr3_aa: CASSPSQGRLYNEQFF
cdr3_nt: TGCGCCAGCAGCCCATCTCAGGGGAGGCTCTACAATGAGCAGTTCTTC